This T cell receptor beta chain was profiled in a study of T cell responses to AZD1222 COVID-19 vaccine. Whole-study findings and limits: A reported finding is that nearly half of spike-specific TCRs target unmutated variant regions.

CDR1 LGHNA and CDR2 YSLEER come from the germline V gene. The length of the CDR3 is 15 residues. V was trimmed by 2 bases and J by 0 bases, leaving 10 bases between them. The method was immunoSEQ multiplex PCR; TCRdb's version includes in-frame clones alone and lacks a portion of them. The table shows 150,000 to 250,000 clones, with just over 90% occurring only once. Turning to this clone: The target antigen is unknown.

This clonotype originated in an adult who received the AZD1222 COVID-19 vaccine. The chain carries TRBV4-3 and TRBJ1-2, with D unresolved. The sample consisted of peripheral blood, taken 28 days after the second AZD1222 dose. The CDR3 coding sequence is TGCGCCAGCAGCCAAAATGTCGGTGCTAACTATGGCTACACCTTC. The encoded protein is CASSQNVGANYGYTF.